These 12 T cell receptor beta chains came from one sample sequenced in a study of blood T cells in healthy people across ages (dated by TCRdb to the mid-2010s). Library preparation employed 5' RACE. Sequenced on an Illumina HiSeq 2500. A second PCR of about 6 to 11 cycles was performed with a sample-barcoded 5' primer and a J-beta primer mix. TCRdb itself trimmed the public reads at Q25 with fastp, ran MiXCR and retained productive beta chains. Duplicate CDR3 protein sequences are folded into a single record with the most common DNA and genes. Present in this sample are about 2 million distinct CDR3 sequences, approximately 50% of which were seen just once. The ten largest clones add up to over 2% of the sample. Sequenced material: blood. These receptors all come from a woman aged 35 to 49 in good health.

Details on this clonotype: One junction end disagrees with the germline gene, perhaps due to a read error. V is TRBV18 and J is TRBJ2-3, with 7 bases aligning to TRBD1. The CDR3 is made up of 15 amino acids. Germline V gene sequence: CDR1 KGHSH, CDR2 LQKENI. CDR3 protein: CASPPETGSGDTQYF. The CDR3 nucleotides read TGTGCCAGCCCACCAGAGACAGGGTCCGGAGATACGCAGTATTTT.

The chain carries TRBV4-3 and TRBJ2-7; possible D gene TRBD1, 5 bases. Germline-derived CDR1 and CDR2 are LGHNA and YSLEER. The CDR3 has 14 residues. The V end was cut by 2 bases, the J end by 0 bases, with 8 bases between. The CDR3 loop is CASSQYDSSYEQYF. The CDR3 DNA is TGCGCCAGCAGCCAATACGACAGCTCCTACGAGCAGTACTTC.

This clonotype was seen a handful of times. The J gene is TRBJ2-5, the V gene TRBV6-6; the D gene is possibly TRBD1 (6 bases). CDR1 and CDR2 (germline): MNHNY, SVGAGI (reference sequence). With 5 bases removed from V and 1 base from J, the gap between germline ends came to 17 bases. The CDR3 runs 16 residues. CDR3 in DNA: TGTGCCAGCAGTGGTAAGACAGGAGCAAGCCAAGAGACCCAGTACTTC. Protein: CASSGKTGASQETQYF.

The V call is TRBV9, the J call TRBJ1-2, with 9 bases that match TRBD1. Unmatched junction bases numbered 20, after V lost 0 bases and J lost 2 bases. This CDR3 contains 21 residues. The V gene's germline CDR1 is SGDLS and CDR2 YYNGEE. The CDR3 loop is CASSVVTAGFPGTGKNYGYTF. DNA for the CDR3: TGTGCCAGCAGCGTAGTCACGGCAGGGTTCCCGGGGACAGGGAAGAACTATGGCTACACCTTC.

The table lists this clonotype with a few counts. The chain combines TRBV4-3 with TRBJ2-7, with D tentatively TRBD1 or TRBD2 (6 bases each). V was cut by 0 bases and J by 0 bases, with 12 bases left in between. CDR3 size: 16 residues. Germline V gene sequence: CDR1 LGHNA, CDR2 YSLEER. The CDR3 reads CASSQDNGGVSYEQYF. In DNA form, the CDR3 reads TGCGCCAGCAGCCAAGATAACGGGGGCGTCTCCTACGAGCAGTACTTC.

In the case of this clonotype: A junction boundary mismatches the germline segment, possibly from a read error. The V gene is TRBV28, the J gene TRBJ2-1, with 13 nucleotides matching TRBD2. The CDR3 totals 17 residues. Germline V lookup: CDR1 MDHEN, CDR2 SYDVKM. CDR3 DNA sequence: TGTGCCAACAGTCCGATAGCCGGGACTAGCGGGGACAATGAGCAGTTCTTC. Its protein product is CANSPIAGTSGDNEQFF.

This clonotype was counted a single time. The chain joins TRBV6-5 to TRBJ2-1, with D possibly being TRBD2 (7 bases). V was pared by 6 bases and J by 7 bases, with 19 bases between. Germline V CDR1 and CDR2: MNHEY, SVGAGI. The CDR3 has 15 amino acids. The CDR3 sequence: CASRNRGGGANEQFF. The CDR3 coding sequence is TGTGCCAGCAGGAACCGGGGAGGGGGGGCGAATGAGCAGTTCTTC.

The CDR3 spells CASSLVDRGYNEQFF. As DNA, the CDR3 is TGTGCCAGCAGTTTAGTGGACAGGGGTTACAATGAGCAGTTCTTC. This sequence joins TRBV27 and TRBJ2-1; 9 bases are shared with TRBD1. The CDR3 is 15 amino acids. The germline V gene encodes CDR1 MNHEY and CDR2 SMNVEV (reference sequence). The V gene end was trimmed by 2 bases and the J gene end by 4 bases; junction bases not matched to a gene: 3.

The chain recombines TRBV6-1 with TRBJ2-4; 7 bases are shared with TRBD2. CDR1 is MNHNS, CDR2 SASEGT, per germline. Trimming at V came to 1 base and at J to 7 bases, leaving 4 bases not matched to a gene. This CDR3 is built from 14 residues. The CDR3 here is CASSEGGGRNIQYF. CDR3 DNA sequence: TGTGCCAGCAGTGAAGGGGGGGGACGCAACATTCAGTACTTC.

This chain uses TRBV7-2 with TRBJ2-3; 8 bases map to TRBD2. CDR1 is SGHTA, CDR2 FQGNSA, per germline. V lost 5 bases, J lost 7 bases, and 5 bases stayed unmatched. There are 13 residues in the CDR3. DNA for the CDR3: TGTGCCAGCAGCCCCGGGGGGGCAAATACGCAGTATTTT. This sequence encodes CASSPGGANTQYF.

This clonotype turned up a few times. V is TRBV6-5 and J is TRBJ2-5, with D perhaps TRBD1 (6 bases). The CDR3 is made up of 16 amino acids. Looked up from germline, CDR1 is MNHEY and CDR2 is SVGAGI. Between the trimmed V and J ends, which lost 2 bases and 5 bases, there was a span of 18 bases. The CDR3 DNA reads as TGTGCCAGCAGTTACGCACAGGGCCCCTTGGGGGAGACCCAGTACTTC. Its protein is CASSYAQGPLGETQYF.

The chain has TRBV7-2 and TRBJ2-7; 13 bases are a match to TRBD2. CDR1 SGHTA and CDR2 FQGNSA come from the germline V gene. The CDR3 spans 17 residues. After removal of 3 bases from V and 0 bases from J, the junction contained 5 bases not matched to a gene. CDR3 region: CASSFGLAGANSYEQYF. The CDR3 DNA reads as TGTGCCAGCAGCTTCGGACTAGCGGGGGCTAACTCCTACGAGCAGTACTTC.